The T cell receptor (beta chain) under discussion was sequenced for a study of human T cells and chemical hapten exposure. The germline V gene has CDR1 MNHNS and CDR2 SASEGT. The CDR3 has 14 amino acids. V was pared by 0 bases and J by 4 bases, with 9 bases between. The time point: patch test 1, 2 weeks after DPC sensitization. As to treatment: therapeutic diphenylcyclopropenone sensitization with weekly scalp DPC. Investigators collected blood before applying each patch test. This clonotype was counted only a few times. The antigen is unknown. General study findings and limits: Counts of expanded TCRs at PT1 were positively correlated with patch test score.

In TCRdb, the RACE reads were re-called with MiXCR into one record per CDR3 protein. The sample has roughly 200,000 distinct CDR3 sequences, approximately 20% seen once. The specimen comprised whole blood, sampled in connection with sensitization to the hapten diphenylcyclopropenone (DPC). The origin of this receptor is a woman in her fifties or sixties with alopecia areata. Some clones in this sample may be carry-over from other donors' samples. The chain joins TRBV6-1 to TRBJ1-2, with D unclear. This CDR3 reads CASSEARASYGYTF. The CDR3 DNA reads as TGTGCCAGCAGTGAAGCGCGGGCGAGCTATGGCTACACCTTC.